The 17 T cell receptor beta chains below all came from one sample that was sequenced in a study of blood T cell repertoires in COVID-19. TCRdb's copy holds only in-frame clones and misses some; the assay was immunoSEQ multiplex PCR. The sample has tens of thousands of clones, roughly 90% seen once. Input material: peripheral blood. These receptors were obtained from a human donor in a cohort sampled during active COVID-19.

The chain links TRBV5-4 to TRBJ2-2, with TRBD2 matching 9 bases. V shed 0 bases and J 0 bases; nucleotides not matched to a gene: 9. Germline CDR1 SGHNT, CDR2 YYREEE (reference sequence). There are 19 residues in the CDR3. The CDR3 DNA follows: TGTGCCAGCAGCTTGGCCAGAACCCTAGCGGGACCGAACACCGGGGAGCTGTTTTTT. It yields the protein CASSLARTLAGPNTGELFF.

This clone was recorded once. CDR3 sequence (DNA): TGTGCCAGCAGTTACTCGGGCAGATCAGATGGCTACACCTTC. Its translation is CASSYSGRSDGYTF. The genes are TRBV6-5 and TRBJ1-2; D gene ambiguous. V was trimmed by 0 bases and J by 6 bases, leaving 11 bases between them. Germline loops: CDR1 MNHEY, CDR2 SVGAGI. CDR3 length: 14 residues.

The V call is TRBV18, the J call TRBJ1-1; D is unresolved. Per germline, CDR1 KGHSH and CDR2 LQKENI. The V end was cut by 2 bases, the J end by 5 bases, with 3 bases between. CDR3 length: 11 amino acids. CDR3 DNA sequence: TGTGCCAGCTCACCAGAGACTGAAGCTTTCTTT. Residues: CASSPETEAFF.

This clone has a handful of counts. The chain recombines TRBV4-1 with TRBJ2-1; TRBD2 might be the D (6 bases). CDR1 MGHRA and CDR2 YSYEKL come from the germline V gene. V dropped 4 bases and J dropped 3 bases, with 10 bases sitting between them. The CDR3 has 14 amino acids. CDR3 residues: CASSRGTLYNEQFF. The DNA of the CDR3 is TGCGCCAGCAGCCGAGGGACTCTCTACAATGAGCAGTTCTTC.

The chain links TRBV19 to TRBJ1-5, with 8 bases fitting TRBD1. The V segment lost 6 bases and the J segment 6 bases; nucleotides outside the gene matches: 4. Germline CDR1 is LNHDA and CDR2 is SQIVND (reference sequence). The CDR3 contains 13 residues. In DNA form, the CDR3 reads TGTGCCAGTAGGGACAGGGAGTCTCAGCCCCAGCATTTT. It is translated as CASRDRESQPQHF.

V gene TRBV29-1 combines with J gene TRBJ2-1; 7 positions agree with TRBD2. The CDR3 is 11 residues long. Germline V CDR1 and CDR2: SQVTM, ANQGSEA. CDR3 coding DNA: TGCGGGGGGGGAGACTCAGGTGAGCAGTTCTTC. Encoded protein: CGGGDSGEQFF.

This rearrangement joins TRBV2 to TRBJ2-7; 7 nucleotides agree with TRBD1. The CDR3 is made up of 15 amino acids. Losses at the gene ends were 8 bases for V and 2 bases for J; bases not matched to a gene: 12. CDR1 and CDR2 from the germline V gene are SNHLY and FYNNEI. The CDR3 DNA is TGTGCCAGCTCCCCCTCCGGGACAGCCCCCTACGAGCAGTACTTC. Its protein is CASSPSGTAPYEQYF.

CDR3 nucleotides: TGTGCCAGCAGTCTCAACAGGGGCACAGATACGCAGTATTTT. It is translated as CASSLNRGTDTQYF. The V and J genes are TRBV27 and TRBJ2-3; D is perhaps TRBD1 (6 bases). Per the germline V gene, CDR1 is MNHEY and CDR2 is SMNVEV (reference sequence). The CDR3 covers 14 residues. Trimming left V 5 bases short and J 1 base short, with 10 bases between.

The chain has TRBV13 and TRBJ2-5, with 7 bases lining up with TRBD1. V lost 5 bases to trimming and J lost 2 bases; unmatched junction nucleotides: 2. CDR1 is PRHDT and CDR2 is FYEKMQ in the germline V gene (reference sequence). This CDR3 has 13 residues. CDR3 protein: CASSKGQQETQYF. CDR3 sequence (DNA): TGTGCCAGCAGCAAGGGACAGCAAGAGACCCAGTACTTC. The full variable domain, in which reference TRBV13 and TRBJ2-5 provide the parts outside the CDR3, is AAGVIQSPRHLIKEKRETATLKCYPIPRHDTVYWYQQGPGQDPQFLISFYEKMQSDKGSIPDRFSAQQFSDYHSELNMSSLELGDSALYFCASSKGQQETQYFGPGTRLLVL.

This sequence joins TRBV11-2 and TRBJ1-1, with 7 bases aligning to TRBD1. Germline assignment: CDR1 SGHAT and CDR2 FQNNGV. The CDR3 is made up of 16 amino acids. Trimming cost V 4 bases and J 5 bases; bases outside gene matches: 13. The CDR3 region has the DNA TGTGCCAGCAGCTACCCGGGTAGACAGGGTGGGACTGAAGCTTTCTTT. This translates into CASSYPGRQGGTEAFF.

V is TRBV11-3 and J is TRBJ2-1; TRBD2 might be the D (5 bases). V lost 5 bases and J lost 9, with 8 bases in between. The CDR3 loop spans 11 amino acids. Germline V gene data show CDR1 as SGHNT and CDR2 as YENEEA. The DNA for the CDR3 is TGTGCCAGCAGCCTAACTAGTGAGCAGTTCTTC. The encoded protein is CASSLTSEQFF.

The CDR3 DNA follows: TGTGCCAGCAGCTTACGCGGTGAAAAACTGTTTTTT. Translated, it gives CASSLRGEKLFF. The V gene is TRBV11-2, the J gene TRBJ1-4; D is undetermined. The CDR3 spans 12 residues. The germline V gene encodes CDR1 SGHAT and CDR2 FQNNGV. V gave up 2 bases and J gave up 7 bases, with 5 bases separating them.

This sequence joins TRBV11-2 and TRBJ1-1, with 7 positions matching TRBD1. V was clipped by 5 bases and J by 0 bases; unmatched bases: 9. Germline assignment: CDR1 SGHAT and CDR2 FQNNGV. The CDR3 length is 16 residues. CDR3 sequence reads: CASSPPPGQLNTEAFF. For the CDR3, the DNA is TGTGCCAGCAGCCCTCCGCCGGGACAGCTGAACACTGAAGCTTTCTTT.

The genes are TRBV5-6 and TRBJ2-7, with TRBD1 matching over 8 bases. Germline CDR1 SGHDT, CDR2 YYEEEE. The CDR3 extends over 16 amino acids. V dropped 4 bases and J dropped 1; count of bases not matched to a gene: 10. The CDR3 region is CASSDGRTGQSYEQYF. The CDR3 coding sequence is TGTGCCAGCAGCGATGGCAGGACAGGGCAGTCCTACGAGCAGTACTTC.

The genes are TRBV6-5 and TRBJ1-2; TRBD1 aligns across 7 bases. V lost 5 bases and J lost 3; bases outside the gene matches: 9. Germline loops: CDR1 MNHEY, CDR2 SVGAGI. This CDR3 contains 15 residues. The CDR3 DNA follows: TGTGCCAGCAGTCAATCGACAGGGAAACACTATGGCTACACCTTC. Translated, it gives CASSQSTGKHYGYTF.

V usage is TRBV9 and J usage is TRBJ1-5; TRBD1 matches at 7 bases. This CDR3 spans 15 amino acids. CDR1 is SGDLS, CDR2 YYNGEE, per germline. The J segment lost 3 bases and the V segment lost 1 base, leaving 4 bases of the junction unmatched. Written as DNA, the CDR3 is TGTGCCAGCAGCGTAAGCGGACAGGTCAATCAGCCCCAGCATTTT. Its protein product is CASSVSGQVNQPQHF.

The chain uses TRBV15 and TRBJ2-1; 11 bases are a match to TRBD1. The CDR3 sequence is 16 residues long. Per the germline V gene, CDR1 is LNHNV and CDR2 is YYDKDF (reference sequence). The V gene end was trimmed by 3 bases and the J gene end by 5 bases; junction bases not matched to a gene: 6. The CDR3 reads CATSSTGQGANNEQFF. CDR3 coding DNA: TGTGCCACCAGCAGTACCGGACAGGGGGCTAACAATGAGCAGTTCTTC.